The present TCR beta chain was sequenced within a study of control samples from healthy donors and cancer patients. Germline V CDR1 and CDR2: KGHSH, LQKENI. The CDR3 consists of 16 residues. The V and J ends lost 0 bases and 5 bases respectively, with 16 bases between them. This table comes from immunoSEQ multiplex PCR, and its TCRdb copy is limited to in-frame clones, with some not included. The data contain about 170,000 clones, 93% of them singletons. This TCR was sampled from a woman in her fifties or sixties in good health. The chain uses TRBV18 and TRBJ2-5; possibly TRBD2 for D (5 bases). Sequencing was performed on blood. The CDR3 loop reads CASSPPYRLALETQYF. Here the CDR3 DNA reads TGTGCCAGCTCACCACCCTATCGGCTAGCTCTGGAGACCCAGTACTTC.